These T cell receptor beta chains were read from a single sample in a study of blood T cell repertoires in COVID-19. TCRdb keeps only in-frame clones here, not all; method: immunoSEQ multiplex PCR. The sample lists 250,000 to 400,000 clones, 88% occurring once. The sequenced sample consisted of peripheral blood. The receptors originated from a woman in her thirties with COVID-19, enrolled during active disease. The CDR3 runs from the conserved cysteine through the conserved F or W.

V gene: TRBV25-1
CDR3 length: 18
CDR3 protein: CASSLHSRGFTGWTEAFF

V gene: TRBV12-3/TRBV12-4
CDR3 length: 13
CDR3 protein: CASTNTGDYEQYF

V gene: TRBV7-9
CDR3 length: 16
CDR3 protein: CASSRNKLANTGELFF

V gene: TRBV30
CDR3 length: 14
CDR3 protein: CAWSLAGGRDTQYF

V gene: TRBV13
CDR3 length: 18
CDR3 protein: CASSLGGQGRSYNSPLHF

V gene: TRBV15
CDR3 length: 15
CDR3 protein: CATSKLGQGEETQYF

V gene: TRBV2
CDR3 length: 12
CDR3 protein: CASKGGEEKLFF

V gene: TRBV19
CDR3 length: 14
CDR3 protein: CASSTPGHPYGYTF

V gene: TRBV9
CDR3 length: 14
CDR3 protein: CASSVLSQGTEAFF

V gene: TRBV30
CDR3 length: 12
CDR3 protein: CAWTSESAEQYF

V gene: TRBV5-4
CDR3 length: 16
CDR3 protein: CASSHGTGTGANVLTF

V gene: TRBV7-9
CDR3 length: 15
CDR3 protein: CASSSGGGGSETQYF

V gene: TRBV7-9
CDR3 length: 16
CDR3 protein: CASSQLLGAVNTEAFF

V gene: TRBV11-3
CDR3 length: 15
CDR3 protein: CASSHNTRAGTEAFF

V gene: TRBV28
CDR3 length: 12
CDR3 protein: CASSWGLTEAFF

V gene: TRBV21-1
CDR3 length: 19
CDR3 protein: CASSKARPLRDTRSYEQYF

V gene: TRBV5-1
CDR3 length: 16
CDR3 protein: CASSPGGRAQGSPLHF

V gene: TRBV7-6
CDR3 length: 15
CDR3 protein: CASSNPGQTDRGYTF

V gene: TRBV24-1
CDR3 length: 12
CDR3 protein: CATWTGGYEQYF

V gene: TRBV4-2
CDR3 length: 14
CDR3 protein: CASSQRQGNTEAFF

V gene: TRBV28
CDR3 length: 12
CDR3 protein: CASSGDSYGYTF

V gene: TRBV6-2/TRBV6-3
CDR3 length: 15
CDR3 protein: CASSYIGGFPSPLHF

V gene: TRBV12-5
CDR3 length: 13
CDR3 protein: CASGPRLNTEAFF

V gene: TRBV11-3
CDR3 length: 15
CDR3 protein: CASSLEWTANNEQFF

V gene: TRBV19
CDR3 length: 18
CDR3 protein: CASSIVRQGGPFYQPQHF

V gene: TRBV10-3
CDR3 length: 14
CDR3 protein: CAISSDRGPYEQYF

V gene: TRBV7-8
CDR3 length: 16
CDR3 protein: CASSLYRGGRNVGYTF

V gene: TRBV15
CDR3 length: 19
CDR3 protein: CATSRDHHRPDRIIKPQHF

V gene: TRBV19
CDR3 length: 17
CDR3 protein: CASSQGARPTTNEKLFF

V gene: TRBV29-1
CDR3 length: 11
CDR3 protein: CSGTKNTEAFF

V gene: TRBV3-1/TRBV3-2
CDR3 length: 15
CDR3 protein: CASSQDPREQETQYF

V gene: TRBV7-2
CDR3 length: 15
CDR3 protein: CASSLASVGPREQFF

V gene: TRBV2
CDR3 length: 15
CDR3 protein: CASSEGGKSSYEQYF

V gene: TRBV19
CDR3 length: 14
CDR3 protein: CASSPNPGVAEAFF

V gene: TRBV6-5
CDR3 length: 15
CDR3 protein: CASSYSRGGFNEQFF

V gene: TRBV5-1
CDR3 length: 14
CDR3 protein: CASSLPAGGHGYTF

V gene: TRBV6-1
CDR3 length: 14
CDR3 protein: CASSEQQVNTEAFF

V gene: TRBV6-2/TRBV6-3
CDR3 length: 13
CDR3 protein: CASSYGQFYGYTF

V gene: TRBV27
CDR3 length: 16
CDR3 protein: CASRENGQGANYGYTF

V gene: TRBV12-3/TRBV12-4
CDR3 length: 11
CDR3 protein: CASSRYNEQFF

V gene: TRBV28
CDR3 length: 16
CDR3 protein: CASSLTGTGYAGELFF

V gene: TRBV27
CDR3 length: 15
CDR3 protein: CASSSRLAVQETQYF

V gene: TRBV6-1
CDR3 length: 14
CDR3 protein: CASSEPGLNEKLFF